The clone carrying this T cell receptor (beta chain) has a handful of counts. The CDR3 loop spans 16 amino acids. The V gene lost 5 bases and the J gene lost 1 base, with 14 bases spanning the gap. Germline V CDR1 and CDR2: SGHAT, FQNNGV. These data come from a study of blood T cell repertoires in COVID-19. Seattle patient enrollment occurred during active infection, with longitudinal follow-up thereafter. Assay used: immunoSEQ multiplex PCR; TCRdb lists only in-frame clones, some missing. In the table there are approximately 140,000 clones, 84% of which are singletons. Material: peripheral blood. The receptor was isolated from a man under 40 with COVID-19, enrolled during active disease. The chain combines TRBV11-2 with TRBJ2-2; D ambiguous. The CDR3 DNA sequence: TGTGCCAGCAGCGAAAGACTCAGCGAGAACACCGGGGAGCTGTTTTTT. It yields the protein CASSERLSENTGELFF.